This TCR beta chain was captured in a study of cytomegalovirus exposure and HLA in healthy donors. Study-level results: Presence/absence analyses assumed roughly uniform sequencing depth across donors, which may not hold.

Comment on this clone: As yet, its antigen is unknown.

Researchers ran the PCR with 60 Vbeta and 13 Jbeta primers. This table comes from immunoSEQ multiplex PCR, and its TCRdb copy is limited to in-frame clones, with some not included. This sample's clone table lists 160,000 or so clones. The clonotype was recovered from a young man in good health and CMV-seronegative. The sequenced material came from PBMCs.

The CDR3 sequence: CASSLELAGGNEQFF. The CDR3 coding sequence is TGCGCCAGCAGCTTGGAACTAGCGGGAGGGAATGAGCAGTTCTTC. The V gene is TRBV5-1, the J gene TRBJ2-1, with TRBD2 matching over 13 bases. Germline CDR1 reads SGHRS; CDR2 reads YFSETQ. V was pared by 0 bases and J by 7 bases, with 1 base of the junction left unmatched. The CDR3 is made up of 15 amino acids.